The sequence of this TCR beta chain was determined in a study of metastatic and nonmetastatic thyroid tumors. Study in general: Repertoires were compared across blood and tumor or nodule tissue from malignant and benign thyroid patients. Regarding the study as a whole: Relative to benign nodules, malignant thyroid tumors were reportedly characterized by significantly elevated TCR beta diversity in blood and tumor.

The entire patient cohort was treatment-naive prior to thyroid surgery. To note about this clone: Its antigen is undetermined.

Original methodology: A classifier for distant metastasis in papillary thyroid cancer was constructed using CDR3 differences observed across clinicopathological groups. TCRdb re-called clones via MiXCR from the PCR reads. The V and J calls follow TCRdb's processing rather than the paper's. Of tens of thousands of clones listed, 20% to 25% are singletons. V was clipped by 5 bases and J by 5 bases, with 16 bases between them. Germline V gene lookup returns CDR1 SGHAT and CDR2 FQNNGV. The CDR3 is 14 residues long. The chain employs TRBV11-2 and TRBJ2-7, with D possibly matching TRBD1 (5 bases). The TCR sequence derives from a female donor with papillary thyroid cancer or a benign thyroid nodule (not recorded which). Some clones in this sample may be carry-over from other donors' samples. The sequencing input was blood. CDR3 sequence reads: CASSPEGAQDEQYF. As DNA, the CDR3 is TGTGCCAGCAGCCCTGAAGGGGCGCAGGACGAGCAGTACTTC.